This TCR beta chain was obtained from a study of blood T cells in healthy people across ages. Next came a second PCR, run for about 7 to 12 cycles, which used a sample-barcoded 5' primer along with a J-beta primer mix. One entry per CDR3 protein results from TCRdb running MiXCR on the 5' RACE reads. Counted here are approximately 680,000 distinct CDR3 sequences, 32% occurring once; the ten biggest clones make up approximately 15%. Germline CDR1 reads LGHNA; CDR2 reads YNFKEQ. The length of the CDR3 is 14 residues. The clonotype was recovered from a woman of 80 years or more in good health. The chain joins TRBV4-2 to TRBJ2-7, with D tentatively TRBD2 (5 bases). The closer fit of TRBJ2-5 to the DNA end suggests the J call may be wrong. The specimen was blood. The CDR3: CASSQEGWRETQYF. For the CDR3, the DNA is TGTGCCAGCAGCCAAGAAGGTTGGAGGGAGACCCAGTACTTC.